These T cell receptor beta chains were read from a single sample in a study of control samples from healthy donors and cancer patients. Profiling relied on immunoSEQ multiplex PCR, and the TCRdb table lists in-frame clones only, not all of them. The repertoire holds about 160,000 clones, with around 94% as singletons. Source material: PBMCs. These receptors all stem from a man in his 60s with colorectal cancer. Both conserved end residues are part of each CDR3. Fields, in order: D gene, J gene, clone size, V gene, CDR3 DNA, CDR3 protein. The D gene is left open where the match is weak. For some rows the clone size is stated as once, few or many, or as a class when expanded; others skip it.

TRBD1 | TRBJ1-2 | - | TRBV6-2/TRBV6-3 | TGTGCCAGCAGTTACTCGACCAGGGGGAGAGGCTACACCTTC | CASSYSTRGRGYTF
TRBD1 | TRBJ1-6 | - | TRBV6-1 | TGTGCCAGCAGTGGCCGGACAGGTTCGAGGAATTCACCCCTCCACTTT | CASSGRTGSRNSPLHF
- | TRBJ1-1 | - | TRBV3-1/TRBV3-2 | TGTGCCAGCGGCACACGTGAAGCTTTCTTT | CASGTREAFF
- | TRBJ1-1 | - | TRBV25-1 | TGTGCCAGCAGTGGAGGCACTGAAGCTTTCTTT | CASSGGTEAFF
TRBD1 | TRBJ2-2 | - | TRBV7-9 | TGTGCCAGCAGCTTTGGACAGGGGATCACCGGGGAGCTGTTTTTT | CASSFGQGITGELFF
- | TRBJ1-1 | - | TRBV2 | TGTGCCAGCAGCACACCCTCAGGCGGAAGGGGGTCTGACACTGAAGCTTTCTTT | CASSTPSGGRGSDTEAFF
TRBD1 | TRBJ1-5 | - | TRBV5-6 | TGTGCCAGCAGCTTCCGGGGACAGGGTGGACAGCCCCAGCATTTT | CASSFRGQGGQPQHF
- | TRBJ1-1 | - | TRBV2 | TGTGCCAGCACCCTCGGGCCGAACACTGAAGCTTTCTTT | CASTLGPNTEAFF
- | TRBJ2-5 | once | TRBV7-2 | TGTGCCAGCAGCTCTCAGGAAATGGGGACCCAGTACTTC | CASSSQEMGTQYF
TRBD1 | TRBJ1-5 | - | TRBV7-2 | TGTGCCAGCAGCCCCGACAGGGGAGTCAATCAGCCCCAGCATTTT | CASSPDRGVNQPQHF
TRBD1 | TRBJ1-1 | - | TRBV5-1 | TGCGCCAGCAGCTGGGACAGGGGGTTGAACACTGAAGCTTTCTTT | CASSWDRGLNTEAFF
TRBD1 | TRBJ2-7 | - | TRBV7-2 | TGTGCCAGCAGCTACCCCGGGGCAGGGGGTTACGAGCAGTACTTC | CASSYPGAGGYEQYF
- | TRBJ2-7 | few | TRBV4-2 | TGTGCCAGCAGCCAAGAAGAGATACCCTACGAGCAGTACTTC | CASSQEEIPYEQYF
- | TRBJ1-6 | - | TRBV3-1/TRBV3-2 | TGTGCCAGCAGCCAAGTTCCAGGTGGATCACCCCTCCACTTT | CASSQVPGGSPLHF
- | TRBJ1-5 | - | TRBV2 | TGTGCCAGCAGTGACTCGGGGGTGGAACAGCCCCAGCATTTT | CASSDSGVEQPQHF
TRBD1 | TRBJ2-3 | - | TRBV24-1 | TGTGCCACCAGTGGGGCAGGGGGTTGGACAGATACGCAGTATTTT | CATSGAGGWTDTQYF
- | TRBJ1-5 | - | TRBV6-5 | TGTGCCAGCAGTTACTCACGGGGCTATCAGCCCCAGCATTTT | CASSYSRGYQPQHF
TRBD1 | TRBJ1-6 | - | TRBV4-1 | TGCGCCAGCAGCCAACGAGCCGGGACAGGCAATTCACCCCTCCACTTT | CASSQRAGTGNSPLHF
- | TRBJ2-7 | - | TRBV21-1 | TGTGCCAGCGTCATATCCTACGAGCAGTACTTC | CASVISYEQYF
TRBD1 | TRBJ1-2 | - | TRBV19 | TGTGCCAGTACCCTAGGGGGACAGGCGGCTAACTATGGCTACACCTTC | CASTLGGQAANYGYTF
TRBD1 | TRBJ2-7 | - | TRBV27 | TGTGCCAGCAGTGCCGGGACAGGGGCTCACGAGCAGTACTTC | CASSAGTGAHEQYF
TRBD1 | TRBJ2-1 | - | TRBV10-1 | TGCGCCAGCAGCGACTCGGGACAGGGGGTCGACAATGAGCAGTTCTTC | CASSDSGQGVDNEQFF
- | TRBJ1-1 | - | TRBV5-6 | TGTGCCAGCAGCCGGAACACTGAAGCTTTCTTT | CASSRNTEAFF
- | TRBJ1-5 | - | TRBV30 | TGTGCCTGGAGTAGAAGGGGTAACAATCAGCCCCAGCATTTT | CAWSRRGNNQPQHF
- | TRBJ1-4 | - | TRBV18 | TGTGCCAGCTCACCACCAGGGGATAATGAAAAACTGTTTTTT | CASSPPGDNEKLFF
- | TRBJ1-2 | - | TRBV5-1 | TGCGCCAGCAGCTTTGACGGTAACTATGGCTACACCTTC | CASSFDGNYGYTF
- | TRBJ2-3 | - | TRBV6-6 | TGTGCCAGCAGCCCCGGGACACTCAGCACAGATACGCAGTATTTT | CASSPGTLSTDTQYF
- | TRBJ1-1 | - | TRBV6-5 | TGTGCCAGCAGTTACTCCCGGGACACCAACACTGAAGCTTTCTTT | CASSYSRDTNTEAFF
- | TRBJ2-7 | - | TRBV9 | TGTGCCAGCACCAAGACAGAGAGCTCCTACGAGCAGTACTTC | CASTKTESSYEQYF
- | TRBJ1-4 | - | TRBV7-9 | TGTGCCAGCAGCTTAAAGGAAAAACTGTTTTTT | CASSLKEKLFF
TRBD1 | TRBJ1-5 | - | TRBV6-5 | TGTGCCACAGACCCGGGACAGGGGGCCTATCAGCCCCAGCATTTT | CATDPGQGAYQPQHF
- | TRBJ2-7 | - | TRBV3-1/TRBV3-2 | TGTGCCAGCAGCCCCGGACGGAGCTACGAGCAGTACTTC | CASSPGRSYEQYF
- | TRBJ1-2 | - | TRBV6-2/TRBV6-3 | TGTGCCAGCAGTTATTCGGGGACCTATGGCTACACCTTC | CASSYSGTYGYTF
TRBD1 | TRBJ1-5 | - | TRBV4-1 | TGCGCCAGCAGCCAAGAGCCCGGACAGGGGAGCAATCAGCCCCAGCATTTT | CASSQEPGQGSNQPQHF
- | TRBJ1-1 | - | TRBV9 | TGTGCCAGCAGCGTACGTGAAGACACTGAAGCTTTCTTT | CASSVREDTEAFF
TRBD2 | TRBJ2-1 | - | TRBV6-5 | TGTGCCAGCAGTTACGCAGCGGGGGCCACCTACAATGAGCAGTTCTTC | CASSYAAGATYNEQFF
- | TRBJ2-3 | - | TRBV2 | TGTGCCAGCAAAGCGGAAGATACGCAGTATTTT | CASKAEDTQYF
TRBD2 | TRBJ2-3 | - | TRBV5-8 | TGTGCCAGCAGCCGAGCGGGGGGGCCGGTAGATACGCAGTATTTT | CASSRAGGPVDTQYF
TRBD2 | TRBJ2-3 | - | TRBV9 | TGTGCCAGCAGCGTAGACGGGGGGGCCAGAGATACGCAGTATTTT | CASSVDGGARDTQYF
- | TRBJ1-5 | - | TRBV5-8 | TGTGCCAGCAGCTTGGGTTTTGGCAATCAGCCCCAGCATTTT | CASSLGFGNQPQHF
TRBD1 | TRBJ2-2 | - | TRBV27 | TGTGCCAGCAGTTTAAGAGGGACAGGGGCCGGGGAGCTGTTTTTT | CASSLRGTGAGELFF
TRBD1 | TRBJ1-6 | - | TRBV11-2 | TGTGCCAGCAGCCCGGGGACAGACTATTCACCCCTCCACTTT | CASSPGTDYSPLHF
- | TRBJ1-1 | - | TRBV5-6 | TGTGCCAGCAGCTTGGGCAGACCGAACACTGAAGCTTTCTTT | CASSLGRPNTEAFF
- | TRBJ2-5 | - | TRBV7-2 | TGTGCCAGCAGCTTAGAGGGCAGGGTAGAGACCCAGTACTTC | CASSLEGRVETQYF
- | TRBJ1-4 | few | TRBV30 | TGTGCCTGGAGTGTCGATCAGGGAGCAAATGAAAAACTGTTTTTT | CAWSVDQGANEKLFF
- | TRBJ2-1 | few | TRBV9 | TGTGCCAGCAGCGGACGACAGGCCTCTAGCTCCTACAATGAGCAGTTCTTC | CASSGRQASSSYNEQFF
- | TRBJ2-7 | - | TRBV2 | TGTGCCAGCAGTGAAGATCCAATAGAGCACGGGACCGGGTCACTTGAGCAGTACTTC | CASSEDPIEHGTGSLEQYF
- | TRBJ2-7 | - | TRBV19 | TGTGCCAGTAGTATGAGCAGGTCCTACGAGCAGTACTTC | CASSMSRSYEQYF
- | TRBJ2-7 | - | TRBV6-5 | TGTGCCAGCAGTTTACGGGACTTGAGCTCCTACGAGCAGTACTTC | CASSLRDLSSYEQYF
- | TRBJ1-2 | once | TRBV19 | TGTGCCAGTAGTATCTCACGTCTCCGGAACTATGGCTACACCTTC | CASSISRLRNYGYTF
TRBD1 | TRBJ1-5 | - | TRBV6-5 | TGTGCCAGCAGGCGACAGGGAGAGAATCAGCCCCAGCATTTT | CASRRQGENQPQHF
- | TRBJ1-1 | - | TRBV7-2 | TGTGCCAGCACCCCCAGGGCTGAAGCTTTCTTT | CASTPRAEAFF
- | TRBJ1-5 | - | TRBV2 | TGTGCCAGCACGGGTGGGTACAATCAGCCCCAGCATTTT | CASTGGYNQPQHF
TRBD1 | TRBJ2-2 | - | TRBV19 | TGTGCCAGTAGACAGGGGGAGTGGGGCGGGGAGCTGTTTTTT | CASRQGEWGGELFF